The 5 T cell receptor beta chains given below trace back to one sample, sequenced in a study of T cell responses to AZD1222 COVID-19 vaccine. TCRdb keeps only in-frame clones here, not all; method: immunoSEQ multiplex PCR. The data contain about 90,000 clones, approximately 89% of them singletons. The sample here was peripheral blood, taken on day 0 of AZD1222 vaccination. These receptors were taken from an adult in good health.

The chain recombines TRBV19 with TRBJ1-5; TRBD1 agrees at 7 bases. The CDR3 spans 14 residues. J gave up 5 bases and V 11 bases, and 12 bases lay outside the gene matches. CDR1 and CDR2 from the germline V gene are LNHDA and SQIVND (reference sequence). The CDR3 here is CASSHGQVDQPQHF. As DNA, the CDR3 is TGTGCCTCATCACATGGACAGGTAGATCAGCCCCAGCATTTT.

This clone was seen a handful of times. The rearrangement links TRBV12-3 or TRBV12-4 to TRBJ1-2, with unresolved D. This CDR3 region has 12 residues. The V and J ends lost 3 bases and 6 bases respectively, with 8 bases between them. The CDR3 here is CASSFLADGYTF. The CDR3 nucleotides read TGTGCCAGCAGTTTTTTAGCAGATGGCTACACCTTC.

The chain links TRBV5-1 to TRBJ2-7; D not certain. This CDR3 spans 14 amino acids. Germline V gene lookup returns CDR1 SGHRS and CDR2 YFSETQ. Trimming removed 5 bases at V and 0 bases at J, with 12 bases between. This CDR3 is CASRSRMNSYEQYF. Here the CDR3 DNA reads TGCGCCAGCAGGTCCAGGATGAACTCCTACGAGCAGTACTTC.

V is TRBV20-1 and J is TRBJ2-1, with D maybe TRBD2 (5 bases). CDR1 DFQATT and CDR2 SNEGSKA come from the germline V gene (reference sequence). V shed 3 bases and J shed 9 bases, with 18 bases lying between them. This CDR3 contains 14 residues. For the CDR3, the DNA is TGCAGTGCTAGTCTCAGGACCGAGGGCAGTGAGCAGTTCTTC. Protein product: CSASLRTEGSEQFF.

The CDR3 loop is CASSQSWTDQNSPLHF. The CDR3 DNA is TGCGCCAGCAGTCAATCGTGGACCGATCAAAATTCACCCCTCCACTTT. V and J are TRBV23-1 and TRBJ1-6; D unclear. TRBV23-1 is annotated as an ORF whose role is uncertain. Trimming removed 0 bases from V and 7 bases from J, with 13 bases in between. This CDR3 region has 16 residues.